Described below is a single T cell receptor (beta chain) sequence and its context. This receptor's antigen is unknown. It has no much larger one-base neighbor in the sample; base qualities were not kept. V has 0 bases trimmed and J has 13 bases trimmed; junction bases matching no gene number 12. CDR1 LGHNA and CDR2 YNFKEQ are derived from the germline V gene. From its cysteine to its phenylalanine, the CDR3 spans 16 amino acids. Solely the CDR3 DNA is kept, with 48 bases framed from the first base. The data belong to a study of blood T cell repertoires in COVID-19 (TCRdb year 2020). Concerning the study at large: Samples covering the acute and convalescent phases of COVID-19 were provided by collaborators in the United States, Italy and Spain. Where available, HLA class I and class II types were taken from metadata supplied by the sample provider and were not determined by assay-based typing. The dataset comprised deeply sampled blood TCRbeta repertoires from subjects exposed to, actively infected with, or recovered from COVID-19. The material from the prospective study consisted of cDNA or gDNA derived from T cells, B-cell-depleted T cells, or PBMCs. Sample metadata almost always included a de-identified subject ID, COVID-19 status, age in years and sex. Samples came from the ongoing ImmuneRACE study (first 160 participants) plus 1,254 subjects from 6 global collaborators. The repertoires were released in a freely available public database meant as a resource for research on the immune response to SARS-CoV-2. Points the paper makes about the study in general: The amount of clinical and demographic metadata varied by source and participant and was provided uncurated.

Whole blood was collected in K2EDTA tubes by collaborating institutions according to the institutions' own protocols. Collaborator samples were shipped for TCRbeta analysis as frozen whole blood, isolated PBMCs, or DNA extracted from either sample type. The immunoSEQ Assay, a bias-controlled multiplex PCR, was used to amplify TCRbeta CDR3 regions from genomic DNA. As for the original processing: The number of nucleated cells in each sample was estimated from the amplification of reference gene primers within the assay. To quantify the absolute abundance of each unique TCRbeta CDR3 rearrangement, sequence reads were collapsed and filtered. For each sample, productive Simpson clonality was calculated by taking the square root of Simpson's diversity index across productive rearrangements. In TCRdb, the immuneACCESS table is reduced to in-frame sequences with V and J assigned. These tables do not hold every clone; where another copy was compared, an unresolved V gene accounts for under half, and the others remain unexplained. The DNA gave D and trimming, while V, J and clone size come from that table. The sample contains about 120,000 clones, approximately 80% of them found a single time. Jointly, the top ten make up roughly 4% of the sample.

Specimen: peripheral blood. Recombination joined TRBV4-2 with TRBJ2-4, with 10 bases aligning to TRBD2. The clonotype comes from a woman aged 80 or over with acute or convalescent COVID-19. The base sequence is TGTGCCAGCAGCCAAGATTTCCGAGGATATAGCGGGAGGCAGTACTTC. It encodes CASSQDFRGYSGRQYF.